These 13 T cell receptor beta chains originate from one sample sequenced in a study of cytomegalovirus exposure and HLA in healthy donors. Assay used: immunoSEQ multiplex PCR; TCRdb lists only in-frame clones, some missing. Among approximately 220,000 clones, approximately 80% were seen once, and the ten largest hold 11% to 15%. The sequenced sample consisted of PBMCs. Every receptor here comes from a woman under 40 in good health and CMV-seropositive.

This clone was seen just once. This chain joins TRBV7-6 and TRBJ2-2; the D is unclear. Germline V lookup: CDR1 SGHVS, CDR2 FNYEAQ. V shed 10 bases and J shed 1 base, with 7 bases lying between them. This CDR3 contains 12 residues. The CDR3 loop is CATRQNTGELFF. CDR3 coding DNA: TGTGCCACCCGACAGAACACCGGGGAGCTGTTTTTT.

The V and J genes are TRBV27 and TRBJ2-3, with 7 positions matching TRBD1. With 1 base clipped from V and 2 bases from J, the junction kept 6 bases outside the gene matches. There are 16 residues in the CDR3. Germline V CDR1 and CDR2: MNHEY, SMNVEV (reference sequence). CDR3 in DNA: TGTGCCAGCAGTTTATTTCAGACAGGGCTCACAGATACGCAGTATTTT. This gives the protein CASSLFQTGLTDTQYF.

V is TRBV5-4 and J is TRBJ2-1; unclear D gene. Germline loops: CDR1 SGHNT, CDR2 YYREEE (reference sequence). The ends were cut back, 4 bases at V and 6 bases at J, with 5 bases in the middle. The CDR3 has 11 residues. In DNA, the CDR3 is TGTGCCAGCAGCCTCAGCAATGAGCAGTTCTTC. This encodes CASSLSNEQFF.

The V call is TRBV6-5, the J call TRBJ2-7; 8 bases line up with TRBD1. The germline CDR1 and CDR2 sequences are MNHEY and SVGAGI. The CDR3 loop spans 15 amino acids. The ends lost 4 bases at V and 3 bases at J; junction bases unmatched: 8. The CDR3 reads CASSSIVDRGYEQYF. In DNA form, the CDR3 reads TGTGCCAGCAGTTCCATCGTAGACAGGGGCTACGAGCAGTACTTC.

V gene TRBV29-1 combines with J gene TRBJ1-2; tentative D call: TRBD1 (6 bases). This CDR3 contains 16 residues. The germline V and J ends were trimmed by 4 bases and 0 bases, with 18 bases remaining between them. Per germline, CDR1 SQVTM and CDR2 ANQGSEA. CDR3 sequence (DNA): TGCAGCGTTGTCAAGGGGGGGTGGGGGACTAACTATGGCTACACCTTC. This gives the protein CSVVKGGWGTNYGYTF.

The CDR3 bases are TGCGCCAGCAGCTTGTCGCAGCGGCTGAACACTGAAGCTTTCTTT. Protein sequence: CASSLSQRLNTEAFF. The J gene is TRBJ1-1, the V gene TRBV5-1; D call uncertain. The CDR3 extends over 15 amino acids. The germline V and J ends were trimmed by 1 base and 0 bases, with 10 bases remaining between them. Looked up from germline, CDR1 is SGHRS and CDR2 is YFSETQ.

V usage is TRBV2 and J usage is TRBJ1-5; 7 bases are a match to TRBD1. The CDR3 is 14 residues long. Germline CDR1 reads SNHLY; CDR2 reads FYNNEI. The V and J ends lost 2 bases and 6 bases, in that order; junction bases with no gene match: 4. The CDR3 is CASSEQGETQPQHF. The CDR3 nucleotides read TGTGCCAGCAGTGAACAGGGGGAGACTCAGCCCCAGCATTTT.

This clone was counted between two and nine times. The CDR3 region has the DNA TGTGCCAGCAGTAAGGCAGGATACTTCGGCTACACCTTC. This gives the protein CASSKAGYFGYTF. The chain couples TRBV6-5 to TRBJ1-2, with unresolved D. CDR3 length: 13 residues. Germline values: CDR1 MNHEY, CDR2 SVGAGI. V was cut by 5 bases and J by 8 bases, with 15 bases left in between.

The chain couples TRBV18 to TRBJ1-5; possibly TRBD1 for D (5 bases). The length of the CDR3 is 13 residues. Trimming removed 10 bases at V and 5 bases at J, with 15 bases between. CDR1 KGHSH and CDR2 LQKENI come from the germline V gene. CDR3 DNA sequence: TGTGCCACCGGCGGGGGAGATGATCAGCCCCAGCATTTT. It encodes CATGGGDDQPQHF.

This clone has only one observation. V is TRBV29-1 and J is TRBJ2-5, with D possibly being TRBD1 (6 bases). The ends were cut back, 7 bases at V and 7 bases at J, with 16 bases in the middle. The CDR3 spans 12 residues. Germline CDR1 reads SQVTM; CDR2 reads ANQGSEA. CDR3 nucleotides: TGCAGCGCACAGGAGAAAGGGGGGACCCAGTACTTC. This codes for CSAQEKGGTQYF. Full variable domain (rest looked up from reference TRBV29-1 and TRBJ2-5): SAVISQKPSRDICQRGTSLTIQCQVDSQVTMMFWYRQQPGQSLTLIATANQGSEATYESGFVIDKFPISRPNLTFSTLTVSNMSPEDSSIYLCSAQEKGGTQYFGPGTRLLVL.

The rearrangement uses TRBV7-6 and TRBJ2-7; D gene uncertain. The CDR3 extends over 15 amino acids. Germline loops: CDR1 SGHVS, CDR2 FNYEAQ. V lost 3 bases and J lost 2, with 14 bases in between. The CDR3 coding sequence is TGTGCCAGCAGCTTTCGGATCGAAGGCCCCTACGAGCAGTACTTC. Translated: CASSFRIEGPYEQYF.

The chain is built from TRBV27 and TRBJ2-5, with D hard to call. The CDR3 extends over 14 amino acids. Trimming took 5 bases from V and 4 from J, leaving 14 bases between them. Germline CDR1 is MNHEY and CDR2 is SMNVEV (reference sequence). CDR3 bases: TGTGCCAGCAGTGCAAACACAAACAGAGAGACCCAGTACTTC. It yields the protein CASSANTNRETQYF.

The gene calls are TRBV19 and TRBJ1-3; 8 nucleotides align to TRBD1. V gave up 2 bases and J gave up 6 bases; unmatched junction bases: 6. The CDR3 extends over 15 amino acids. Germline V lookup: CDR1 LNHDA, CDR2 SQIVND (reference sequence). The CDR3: CASSIRRTGTNTIYF. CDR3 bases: TGTGCCAGTAGTATACGCCGGACAGGGACAAACACCATATATTTT.